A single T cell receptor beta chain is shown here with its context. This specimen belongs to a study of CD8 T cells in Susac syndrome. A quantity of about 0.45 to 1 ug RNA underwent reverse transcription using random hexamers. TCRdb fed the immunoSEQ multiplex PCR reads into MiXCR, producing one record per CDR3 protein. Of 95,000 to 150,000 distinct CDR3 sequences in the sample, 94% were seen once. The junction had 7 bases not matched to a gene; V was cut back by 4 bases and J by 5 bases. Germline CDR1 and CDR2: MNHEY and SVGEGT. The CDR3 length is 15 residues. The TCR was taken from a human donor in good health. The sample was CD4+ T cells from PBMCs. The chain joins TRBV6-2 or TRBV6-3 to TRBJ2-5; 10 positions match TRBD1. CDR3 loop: CASSSPATGGETQYF. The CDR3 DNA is TGTGCCAGCAGTTCCCCCGCGACAGGGGGCGAGACCCAGTACTTC.